This is a list of T cell receptor beta chains from one sample in a study of shared clonotypes between healthy human individuals. This table comes from immunoSEQ multiplex PCR, and its TCRdb copy is limited to in-frame clones, with some not included. The sample consists of 2 million to 2.5 million clones, just under 95% of them appearing once. Material for sequencing was naive CD4+ T cells from PBMCs. The receptors were sampled from a man younger than 35 in good health. Some clones in this sample may be carry-over from other donors' samples. Both conserved end residues are part of each CDR3. The D gene is left open where the match is weak. A clone size is listed for some rows: how often the clone was seen (once, few, many), or a class if it is expanded.

v_gene: TRBV11-2
j_gene: TRBJ2-7
abundance: -
d_gene: -
CDR3aa: CASSPRYLSYEQYF
CDR3nt: TGTGCCAGCAGCCCAAGATACCTCAGTTACGAGCAGTACTTC

v_gene: TRBV5-6
j_gene: TRBJ2-1
abundance: -
d_gene: -
CDR3aa: CASSLGVRAWNEQFF
CDR3nt: TGTGCCAGCAGCTTGGGGGTCAGAGCCTGGAATGAGCAGTTCTTC

v_gene: TRBV6-5
j_gene: TRBJ2-7
abundance: once
d_gene: -
CDR3aa: CASSSTEYEQYF
CDR3nt: TGTGCCAGCAGTTCGACAGAGTACGAGCAGTACTTC

v_gene: TRBV21-1
j_gene: TRBJ1-5
abundance: once
d_gene: -
CDR3aa: CASSTLPGHNQPQHF
CDR3nt: TGTGCCAGCAGTACTTTACCGGGACATAATCAGCCCCAGCATTTT

v_gene: TRBV10-2
j_gene: TRBJ2-1
abundance: -
d_gene: TRBD2
CDR3aa: CASLPTSGSKAGSEQFF
CDR3nt: TGCGCCAGCCTTCCCACTAGCGGGAGTAAGGCTGGGAGTGAGCAGTTCTTC

v_gene: TRBV27
j_gene: TRBJ1-1
abundance: -
d_gene: -
CDR3aa: CASSLSRQWTEAFF
CDR3nt: TGTGCCAGCAGTTTATCCCGGCAGTGGACTGAAGCTTTCTTT

v_gene: TRBV30
j_gene: TRBJ1-6
abundance: -
d_gene: TRBD1
CDR3aa: CAWNEGALPPLHF
CDR3nt: TGTGCCTGGAATGAGGGGGCCCTCCCACCCCTCCACTTT

v_gene: TRBV28
j_gene: TRBJ1-1
abundance: -
d_gene: -
CDR3aa: CASSSMNTEAFF
CDR3nt: TGTGCCAGCAGTTCCATGAACACTGAAGCTTTCTTT

v_gene: TRBV11-2
j_gene: TRBJ2-1
abundance: -
d_gene: -
CDR3aa: CASSLRRSLYNEQFF
CDR3nt: TGTGCCAGCAGCTTACGCCGGTCTCTATACAATGAGCAGTTCTTC

v_gene: TRBV28
j_gene: TRBJ1-4
abundance: once
d_gene: TRBD1
CDR3aa: CASSFDRGREKLFF
CDR3nt: TGTGCCAGCAGCTTTGACAGGGGGCGTGAAAAACTGTTTTTT

v_gene: TRBV13
j_gene: TRBJ2-2
abundance: -
d_gene: -
CDR3aa: CASRWGSNTGELFF
CDR3nt: TGTGCCAGCCGTTGGGGTTCGAACACCGGGGAGCTGTTTTTT

v_gene: TRBV5-4
j_gene: TRBJ2-3
abundance: -
d_gene: TRBD1
CDR3aa: CASKGQLATDTQYF
CDR3nt: TGTGCCAGCAAGGGACAGCTCGCAACAGATACGCAGTATTTT